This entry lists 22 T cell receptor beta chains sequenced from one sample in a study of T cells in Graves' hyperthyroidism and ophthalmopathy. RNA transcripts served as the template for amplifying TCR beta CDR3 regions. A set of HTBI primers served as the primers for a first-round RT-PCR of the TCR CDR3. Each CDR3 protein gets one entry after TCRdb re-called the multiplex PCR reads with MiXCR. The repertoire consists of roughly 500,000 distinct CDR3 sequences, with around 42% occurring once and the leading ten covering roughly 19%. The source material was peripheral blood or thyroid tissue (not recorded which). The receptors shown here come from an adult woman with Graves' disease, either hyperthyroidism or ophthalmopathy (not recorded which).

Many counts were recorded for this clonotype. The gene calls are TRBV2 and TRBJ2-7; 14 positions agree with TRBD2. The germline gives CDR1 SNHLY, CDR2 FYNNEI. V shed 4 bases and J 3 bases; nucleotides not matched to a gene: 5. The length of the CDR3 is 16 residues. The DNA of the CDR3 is TGTGCCAGCAGTGGAGGGACTAGCGGGAGAGGCTACGAGCAGTACTTC. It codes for CASSGGTSGRGYEQYF.

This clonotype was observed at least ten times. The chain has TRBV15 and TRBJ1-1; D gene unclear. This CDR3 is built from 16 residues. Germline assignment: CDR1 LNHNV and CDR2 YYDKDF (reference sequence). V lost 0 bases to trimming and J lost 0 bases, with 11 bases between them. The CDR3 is CATSRDRAALNTEAFF. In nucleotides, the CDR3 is TGTGCCACCAGCAGAGATCGGGCAGCCTTGAACACTGAAGCTTTCTTT.

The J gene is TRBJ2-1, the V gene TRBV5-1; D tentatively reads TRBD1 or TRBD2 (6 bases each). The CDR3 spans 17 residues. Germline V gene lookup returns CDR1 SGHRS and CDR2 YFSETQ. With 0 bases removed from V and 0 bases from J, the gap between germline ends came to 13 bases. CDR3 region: CASSLAIGGLSYNEQFF. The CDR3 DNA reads TGCGCCAGCAGCTTGGCCATCGGGGGCCTCTCCTACAATGAGCAGTTCTTC.

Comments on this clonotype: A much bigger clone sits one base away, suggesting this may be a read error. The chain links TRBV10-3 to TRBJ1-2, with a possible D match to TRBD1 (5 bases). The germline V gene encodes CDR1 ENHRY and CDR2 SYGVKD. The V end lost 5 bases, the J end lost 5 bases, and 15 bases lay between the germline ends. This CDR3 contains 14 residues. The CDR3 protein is CAISLSRQGYGYTF. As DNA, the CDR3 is TGTGCCATCAGTTTATCGCGTCAGGGTTATGGCTACACCTTC.

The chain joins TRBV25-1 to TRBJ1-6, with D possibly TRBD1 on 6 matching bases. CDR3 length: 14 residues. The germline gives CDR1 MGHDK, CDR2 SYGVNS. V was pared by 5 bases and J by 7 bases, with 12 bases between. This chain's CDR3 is CASSHRVSNSPLHF. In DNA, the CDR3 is TGTGCCAGCAGTCACAGGGTCTCAAATTCACCCCTCCACTTT.

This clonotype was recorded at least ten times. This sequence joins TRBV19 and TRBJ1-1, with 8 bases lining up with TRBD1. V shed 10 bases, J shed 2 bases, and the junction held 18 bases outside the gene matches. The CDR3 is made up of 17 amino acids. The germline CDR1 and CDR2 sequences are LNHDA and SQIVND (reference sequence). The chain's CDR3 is CATRKRTQGATNTEAFF. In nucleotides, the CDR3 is TGTGCCACCCGGAAGAGGACTCAGGGGGCTACTAACACTGAAGCTTTCTTT.

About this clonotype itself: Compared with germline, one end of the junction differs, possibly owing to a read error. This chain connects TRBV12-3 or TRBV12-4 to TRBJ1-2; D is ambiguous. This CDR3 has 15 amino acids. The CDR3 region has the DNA TGCGCCAGCAGCACCCCCGGAAAGGGCGCCTATGGCTACACCTTC. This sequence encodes CASSTPGKGAYGYTF.

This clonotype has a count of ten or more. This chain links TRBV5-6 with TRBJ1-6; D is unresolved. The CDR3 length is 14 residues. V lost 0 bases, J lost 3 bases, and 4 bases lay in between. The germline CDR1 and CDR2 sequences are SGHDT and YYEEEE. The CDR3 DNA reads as TGTGCCAGCAGCTTGGCCTTCTATAATTCACCCCTCCACTTT. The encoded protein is CASSLAFYNSPLHF.

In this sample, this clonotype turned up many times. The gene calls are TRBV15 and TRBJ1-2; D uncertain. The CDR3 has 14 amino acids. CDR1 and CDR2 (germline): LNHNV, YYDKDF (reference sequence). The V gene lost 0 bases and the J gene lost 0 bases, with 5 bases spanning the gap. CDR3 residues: CATSRDRSNYGYTF. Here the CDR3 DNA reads TGTGCCACCAGCAGAGATAGGTCTAACTATGGCTACACCTTC.

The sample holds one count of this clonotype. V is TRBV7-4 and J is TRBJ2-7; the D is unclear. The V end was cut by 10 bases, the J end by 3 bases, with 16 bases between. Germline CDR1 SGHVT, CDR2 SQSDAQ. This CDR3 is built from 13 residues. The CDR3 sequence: CANSGVRGYEQYF. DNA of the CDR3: TGTGCCAACTCTGGCGTCCGTGGCTACGAGCAGTACTTC.

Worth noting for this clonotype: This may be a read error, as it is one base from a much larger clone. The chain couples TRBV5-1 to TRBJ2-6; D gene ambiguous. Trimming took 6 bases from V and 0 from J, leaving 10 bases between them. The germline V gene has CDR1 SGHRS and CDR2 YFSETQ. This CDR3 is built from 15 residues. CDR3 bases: TGCGCCAGCACCTCGGGCGGCTCTGGGGCCAACGTCCTGACTTTC. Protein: CASTSGGSGANVLTF.

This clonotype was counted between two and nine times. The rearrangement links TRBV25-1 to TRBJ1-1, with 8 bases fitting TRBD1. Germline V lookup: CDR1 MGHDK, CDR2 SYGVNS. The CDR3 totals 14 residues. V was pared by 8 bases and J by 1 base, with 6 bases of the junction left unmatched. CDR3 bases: TGTGCCAGCGTGGCAGGGGGCAGGAACACTGAAGCTTTCTTT. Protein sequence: CASVAGGRNTEAFF.

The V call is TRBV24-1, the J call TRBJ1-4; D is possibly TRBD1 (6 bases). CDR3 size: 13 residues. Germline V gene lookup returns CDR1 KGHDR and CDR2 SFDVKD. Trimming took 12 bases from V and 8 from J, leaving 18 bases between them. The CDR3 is CASQGGRGEKLFF. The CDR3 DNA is TGTGCCTCACAGGGAGGGCGAGGGGAAAAACTGTTTTTT.

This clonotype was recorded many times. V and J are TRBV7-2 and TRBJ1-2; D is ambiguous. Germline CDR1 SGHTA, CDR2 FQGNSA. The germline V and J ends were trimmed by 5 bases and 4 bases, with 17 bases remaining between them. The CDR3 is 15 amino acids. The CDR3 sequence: CASSPQHASGYGYTF. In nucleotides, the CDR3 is TGTGCCAGCAGCCCCCAACACGCTAGTGGCTATGGCTACACCTTC.

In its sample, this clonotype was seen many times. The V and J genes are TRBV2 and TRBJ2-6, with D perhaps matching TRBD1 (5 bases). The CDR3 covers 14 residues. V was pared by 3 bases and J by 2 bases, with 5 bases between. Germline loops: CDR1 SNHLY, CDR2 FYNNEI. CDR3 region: CASSDRAGANVLTF. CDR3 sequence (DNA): TGTGCCAGCAGTGACAGGGCTGGGGCCAACGTCCTGACTTTC.

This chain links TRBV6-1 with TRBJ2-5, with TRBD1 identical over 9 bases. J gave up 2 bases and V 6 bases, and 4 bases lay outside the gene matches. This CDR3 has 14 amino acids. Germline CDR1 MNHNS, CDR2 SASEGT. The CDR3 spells CASRDRGIQETQYF. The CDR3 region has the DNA TGTGCCAGCAGGGACAGGGGAATTCAAGAGACCCAGTACTTC.

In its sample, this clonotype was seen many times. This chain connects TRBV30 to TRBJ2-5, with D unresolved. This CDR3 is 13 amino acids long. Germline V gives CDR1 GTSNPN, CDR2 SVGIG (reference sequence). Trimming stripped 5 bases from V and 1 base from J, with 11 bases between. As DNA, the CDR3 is TGTGCCTGGGTGGACCACCTCCAAGAGACCCAGTACTTC. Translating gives CAWVDHLQETQYF.

The CDR3 DNA reads as TGTGCCAGCAGCTTGAGGCTAGCGAGGGGCGAGCAGTACTTC. It yields the protein CASSLRLARGEQYF. This sequence joins TRBV7-6 and TRBJ2-7; D may be TRBD2 (6 bases). This CDR3 spans 14 amino acids. Germline V CDR1 and CDR2: SGHVS, FNYEAQ. V was trimmed by 3 bases and J by 6 bases, leaving 15 bases between them.

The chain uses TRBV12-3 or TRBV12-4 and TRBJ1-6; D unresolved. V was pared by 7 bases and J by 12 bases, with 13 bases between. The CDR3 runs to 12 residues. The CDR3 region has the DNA TGTGCCAGCACCCTCGGGCGCGAACCCCTCCACTTT. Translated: CASTLGREPLHF.

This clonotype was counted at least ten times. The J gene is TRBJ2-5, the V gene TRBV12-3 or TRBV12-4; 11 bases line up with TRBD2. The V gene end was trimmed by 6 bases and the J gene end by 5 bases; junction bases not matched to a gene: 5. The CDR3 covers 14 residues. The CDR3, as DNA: TGTGCCAGCAGGGATAGCGGGAGGGGGGAGACCCAGTACTTC. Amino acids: CASRDSGRGETQYF.

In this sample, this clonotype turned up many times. CDR3 in amino acids: CATQGSRETQYF. The CDR3 DNA reads TGTGCCACCCAGGGGAGTAGAGAGACCCAGTACTTC. The chain combines TRBV6-6 with TRBJ2-5; possible D gene TRBD1, 6 bases. Germline V gene data show CDR1 as MNHNY and CDR2 as SVGAGI (reference sequence). CDR3 length equals 12 residues. V shed 10 bases and J shed 4 bases, with 13 bases lying between them.

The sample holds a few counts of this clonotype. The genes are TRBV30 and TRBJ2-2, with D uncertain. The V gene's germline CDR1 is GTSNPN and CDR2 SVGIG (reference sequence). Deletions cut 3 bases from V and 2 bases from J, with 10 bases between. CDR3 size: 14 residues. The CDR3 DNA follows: TGTGCCTGGAGCAAAGGGCCCAACACCGGGGAGCTGTTTTTT. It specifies CAWSKGPNTGELFF.